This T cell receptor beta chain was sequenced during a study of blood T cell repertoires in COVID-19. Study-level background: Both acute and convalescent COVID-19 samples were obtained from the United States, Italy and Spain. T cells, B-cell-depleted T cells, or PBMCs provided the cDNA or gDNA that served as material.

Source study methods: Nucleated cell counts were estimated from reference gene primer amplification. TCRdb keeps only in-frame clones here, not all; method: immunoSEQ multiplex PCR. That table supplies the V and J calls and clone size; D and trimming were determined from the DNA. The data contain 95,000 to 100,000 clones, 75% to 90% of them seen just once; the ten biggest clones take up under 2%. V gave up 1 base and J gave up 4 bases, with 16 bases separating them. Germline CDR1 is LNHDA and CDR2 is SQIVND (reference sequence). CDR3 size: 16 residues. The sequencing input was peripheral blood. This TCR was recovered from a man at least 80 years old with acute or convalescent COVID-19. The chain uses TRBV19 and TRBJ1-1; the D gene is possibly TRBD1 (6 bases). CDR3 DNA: TGTGCCAGTAGTATAGCTACAGGGCGCTATTTCACTGAAGCTTTCTTT. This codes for CASSIATGRYFTEAFF.